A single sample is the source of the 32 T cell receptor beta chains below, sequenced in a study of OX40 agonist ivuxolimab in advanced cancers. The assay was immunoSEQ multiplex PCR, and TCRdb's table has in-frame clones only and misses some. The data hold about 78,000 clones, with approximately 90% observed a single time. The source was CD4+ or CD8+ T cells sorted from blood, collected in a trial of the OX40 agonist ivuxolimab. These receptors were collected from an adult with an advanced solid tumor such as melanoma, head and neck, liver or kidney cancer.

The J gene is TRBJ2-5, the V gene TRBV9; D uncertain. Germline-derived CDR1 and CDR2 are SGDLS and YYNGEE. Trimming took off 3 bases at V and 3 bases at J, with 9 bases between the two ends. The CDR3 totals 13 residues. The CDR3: CASSAGAEETQYF. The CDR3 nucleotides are TGTGCCAGCAGCGCTGGAGCAGAAGAGACCCAGTACTTC. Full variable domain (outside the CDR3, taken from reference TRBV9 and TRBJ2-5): DSGVTQTPKHLITATGQRVTLRCSPRSGDLSVYWYQQSLDQGLQFLIQYYNGEERAKGNILERFSAQQFPDLHSELNLSSLELGDSALYFCASSAGAEETQYFGPGTRLLVL.

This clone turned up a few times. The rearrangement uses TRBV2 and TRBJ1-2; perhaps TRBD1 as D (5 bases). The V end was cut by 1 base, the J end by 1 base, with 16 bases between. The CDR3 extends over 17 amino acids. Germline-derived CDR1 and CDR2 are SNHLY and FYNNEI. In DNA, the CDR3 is TGTGCCAGCAGTGAAGTGAAGCGGGACCGCGTTAACTATGGCTACACCTTC. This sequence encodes CASSEVKRDRVNYGYTF.

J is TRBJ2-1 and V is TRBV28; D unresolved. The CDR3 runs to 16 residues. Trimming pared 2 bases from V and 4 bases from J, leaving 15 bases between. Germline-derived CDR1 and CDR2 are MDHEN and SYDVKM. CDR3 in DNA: TGTGCCAGCAGTTTAGTGGCCCGAATAACTTACAATGAGCAGTTCTTC. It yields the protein CASSLVARITYNEQFF.

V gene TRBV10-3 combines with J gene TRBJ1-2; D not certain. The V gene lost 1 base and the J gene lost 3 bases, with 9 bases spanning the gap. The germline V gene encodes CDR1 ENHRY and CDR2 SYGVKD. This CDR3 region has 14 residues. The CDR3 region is CAISEFPVYYGYTF. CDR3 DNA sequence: TGTGCCATCAGTGAGTTCCCTGTTTACTATGGCTACACCTTC.

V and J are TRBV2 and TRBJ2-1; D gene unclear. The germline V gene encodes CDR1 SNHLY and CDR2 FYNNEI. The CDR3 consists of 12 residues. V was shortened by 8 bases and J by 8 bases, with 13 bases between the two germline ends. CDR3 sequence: CASRQSGDEQFF. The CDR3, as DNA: TGTGCCAGCCGACAAAGTGGGGATGAGCAGTTCTTC.

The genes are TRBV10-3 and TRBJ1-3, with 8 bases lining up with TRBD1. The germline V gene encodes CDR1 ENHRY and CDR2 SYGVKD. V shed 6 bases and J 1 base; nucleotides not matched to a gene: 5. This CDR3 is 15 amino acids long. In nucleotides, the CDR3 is TGTGCCATCAGCCTGGACAGGGTTTCTGGAAACACCATATATTTT. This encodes CAISLDRVSGNTIYF.

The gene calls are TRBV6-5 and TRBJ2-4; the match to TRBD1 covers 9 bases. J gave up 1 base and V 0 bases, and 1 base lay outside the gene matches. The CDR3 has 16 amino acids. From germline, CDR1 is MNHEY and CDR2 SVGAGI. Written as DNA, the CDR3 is TGTGCCAGCAGTTACTCCGACAGGGGGGCCAAAAACATTCAGTACTTC. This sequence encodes CASSYSDRGAKNIQYF.

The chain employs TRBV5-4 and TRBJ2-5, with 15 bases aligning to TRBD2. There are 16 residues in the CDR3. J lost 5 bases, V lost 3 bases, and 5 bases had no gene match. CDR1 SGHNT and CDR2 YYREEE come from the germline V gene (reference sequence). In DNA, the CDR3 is TGTGCCAGCAGCTCCGGGACTAGCGGGGGGTCTGAGACCCAGTACTTC. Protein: CASSSGTSGGSETQYF.

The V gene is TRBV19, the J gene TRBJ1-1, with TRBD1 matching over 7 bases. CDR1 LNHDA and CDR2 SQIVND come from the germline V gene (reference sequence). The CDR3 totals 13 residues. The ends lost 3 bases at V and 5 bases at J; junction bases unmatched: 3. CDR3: CASSIQGGTEAFF. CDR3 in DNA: TGTGCCAGTAGTATTCAGGGGGGAACTGAAGCTTTCTTT.

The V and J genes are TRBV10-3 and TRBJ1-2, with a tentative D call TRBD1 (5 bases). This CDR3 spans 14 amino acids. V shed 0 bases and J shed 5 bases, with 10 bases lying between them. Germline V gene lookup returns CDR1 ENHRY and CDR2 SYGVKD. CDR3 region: CAISESPGGYGYTF. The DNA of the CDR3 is TGTGCCATCAGTGAGTCGCCGGGGGGGTATGGCTACACCTTC.

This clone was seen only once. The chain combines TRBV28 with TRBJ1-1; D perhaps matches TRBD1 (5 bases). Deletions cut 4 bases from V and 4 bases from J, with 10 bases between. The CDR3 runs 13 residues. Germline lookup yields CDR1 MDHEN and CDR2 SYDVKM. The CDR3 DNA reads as TGTGCCAGCAGTTCCCCCGGGGGCACTGAAGCTTTCTTT. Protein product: CASSSPGGTEAFF.

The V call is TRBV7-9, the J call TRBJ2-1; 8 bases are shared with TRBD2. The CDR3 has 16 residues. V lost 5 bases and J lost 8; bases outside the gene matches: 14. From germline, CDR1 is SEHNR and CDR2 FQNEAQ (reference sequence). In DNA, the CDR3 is TGTGCCAGCAGCCCCCCTTTCGGGGGGGGCCCAGATGAGCAGTTCTTC. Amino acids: CASSPPFGGGPDEQFF.

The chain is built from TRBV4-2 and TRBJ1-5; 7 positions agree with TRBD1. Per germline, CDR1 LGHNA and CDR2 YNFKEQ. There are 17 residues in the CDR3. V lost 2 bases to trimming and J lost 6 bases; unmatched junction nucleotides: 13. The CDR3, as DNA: TGTGCCAGCAGCCAAAGATGGGGCAGGGGGAATCGTCAGCCCCAGCATTTT. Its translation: CASSQRWGRGNRQPQHF.

The CDR3 region has the DNA TGCGCCAGCAGCCAAGAGCTGGCGCCACACAATGAGCAGTTCTTC. Protein: CASSQELAPHNEQFF. This rearrangement joins TRBV4-1 to TRBJ2-1; D gene unclear. Looked up from germline, CDR1 is MGHRA and CDR2 is YSYEKL. The germline V and J ends were trimmed by 0 bases and 5 bases, with 11 bases remaining between them. This CDR3 contains 15 residues.

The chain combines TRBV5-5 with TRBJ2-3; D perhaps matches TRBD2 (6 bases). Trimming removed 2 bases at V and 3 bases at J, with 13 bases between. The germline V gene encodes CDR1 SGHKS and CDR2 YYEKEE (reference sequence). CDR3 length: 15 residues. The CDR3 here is CASSLGGAGTDTQYF. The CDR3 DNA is TGTGCCAGCAGCTTAGGAGGGGCGGGGACAGATACGCAGTATTTT.

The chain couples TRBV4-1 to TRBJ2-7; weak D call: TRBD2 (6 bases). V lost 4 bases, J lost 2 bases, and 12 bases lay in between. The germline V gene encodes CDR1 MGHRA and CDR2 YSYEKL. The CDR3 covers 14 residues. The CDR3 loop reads CASSPLGGAYEQYF. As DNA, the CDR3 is TGCGCCAGCAGCCCCCTGGGAGGAGCCTACGAGCAGTACTTC.

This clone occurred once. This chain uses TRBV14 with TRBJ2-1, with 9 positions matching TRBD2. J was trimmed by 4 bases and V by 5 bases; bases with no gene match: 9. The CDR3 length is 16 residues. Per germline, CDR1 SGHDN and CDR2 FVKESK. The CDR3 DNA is TGTGCCAGCAGCTTTCATAGCGGGAGAGCGTACAATGAGCAGTTCTTC. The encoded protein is CASSFHSGRAYNEQFF.

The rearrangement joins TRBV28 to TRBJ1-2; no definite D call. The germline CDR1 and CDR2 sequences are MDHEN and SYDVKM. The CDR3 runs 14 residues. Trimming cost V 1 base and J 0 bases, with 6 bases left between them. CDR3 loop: CASSLLGPNYGYTF. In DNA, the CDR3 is TGTGCCAGCAGTTTATTAGGGCCTAACTATGGCTACACCTTC.

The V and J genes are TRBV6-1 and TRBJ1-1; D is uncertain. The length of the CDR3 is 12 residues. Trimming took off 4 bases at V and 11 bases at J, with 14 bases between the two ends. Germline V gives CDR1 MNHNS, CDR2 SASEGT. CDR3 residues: CASSGVPSGAFF. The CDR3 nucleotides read TGTGCCAGCAGTGGGGTCCCCTCCGGGGCTTTCTTT.

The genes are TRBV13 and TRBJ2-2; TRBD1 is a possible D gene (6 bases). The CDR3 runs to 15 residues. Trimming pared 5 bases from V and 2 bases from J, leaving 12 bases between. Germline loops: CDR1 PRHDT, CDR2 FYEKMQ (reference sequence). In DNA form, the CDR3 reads TGTGCCAGCAGCCCGTTACAGGGAAACACCGGGGAGCTGTTTTTT. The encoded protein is CASSPLQGNTGELFF.

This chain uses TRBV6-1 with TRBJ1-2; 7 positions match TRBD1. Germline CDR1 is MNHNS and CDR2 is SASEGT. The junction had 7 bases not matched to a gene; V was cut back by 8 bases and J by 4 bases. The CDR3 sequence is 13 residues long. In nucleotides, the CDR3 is TGTGCCAGCGCTTCCGGACAGGCCTATGGCTACACCTTC. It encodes CASASGQAYGYTF.

The CDR3 reads CATGRDWTPLEAFF. For the CDR3, the DNA is TGTGCCACAGGCAGGGACTGGACCCCATTGGAAGCTTTCTTT. The chain links TRBV28 to TRBJ1-1, with TRBD1 as a possible D gene (5 bases). Trimming stripped 10 bases from V and 8 bases from J, with 23 bases between. Germline CDR1 and CDR2: MDHEN and SYDVKM. The CDR3 length is 14 residues.

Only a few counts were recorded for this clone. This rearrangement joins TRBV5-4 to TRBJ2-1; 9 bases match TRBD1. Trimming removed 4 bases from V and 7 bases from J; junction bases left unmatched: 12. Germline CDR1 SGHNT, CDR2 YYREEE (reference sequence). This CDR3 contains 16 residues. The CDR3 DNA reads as TGTGCCAGCAGCCCCGGCCGGGACAGGGTTGTGAATGAGCAGTTCTTC. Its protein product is CASSPGRDRVVNEQFF.

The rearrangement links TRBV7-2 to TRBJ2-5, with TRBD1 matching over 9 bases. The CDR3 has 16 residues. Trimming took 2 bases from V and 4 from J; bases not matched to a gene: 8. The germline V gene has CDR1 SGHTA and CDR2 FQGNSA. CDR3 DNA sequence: TGTGCCAGCAGCTTAAGGGGGACAGGGTGGTCAGAGACCCAGTACTTC. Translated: CASSLRGTGWSETQYF.

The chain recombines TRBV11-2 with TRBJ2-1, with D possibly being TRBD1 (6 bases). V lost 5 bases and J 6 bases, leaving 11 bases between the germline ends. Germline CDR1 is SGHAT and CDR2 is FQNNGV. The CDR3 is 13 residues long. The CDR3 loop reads CASSIGQTNEQFF. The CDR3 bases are TGTGCCAGCAGCATAGGACAGACCAATGAGCAGTTCTTC.

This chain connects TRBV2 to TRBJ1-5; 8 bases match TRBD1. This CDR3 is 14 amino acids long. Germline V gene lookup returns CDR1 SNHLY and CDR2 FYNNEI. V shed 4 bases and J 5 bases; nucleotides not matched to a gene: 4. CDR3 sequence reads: CASSGTGFDQPQHF. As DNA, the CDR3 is TGTGCCAGCAGTGGGACAGGGTTTGATCAGCCCCAGCATTTT.

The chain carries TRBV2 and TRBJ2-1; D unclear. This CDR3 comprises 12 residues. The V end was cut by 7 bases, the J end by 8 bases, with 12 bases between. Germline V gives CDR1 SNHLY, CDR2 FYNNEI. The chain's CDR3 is CASTVGRDEQFF. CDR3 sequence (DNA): TGTGCCAGCACAGTGGGTCGGGATGAGCAGTTCTTC.

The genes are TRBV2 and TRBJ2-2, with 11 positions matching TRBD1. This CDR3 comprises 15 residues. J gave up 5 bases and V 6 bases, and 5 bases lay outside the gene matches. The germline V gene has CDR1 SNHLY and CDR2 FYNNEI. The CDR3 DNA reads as TGTGCCAGCAGCGGGGACAGGGGGATGACCGGGGAGCTGTTTTTT. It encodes CASSGDRGMTGELFF.

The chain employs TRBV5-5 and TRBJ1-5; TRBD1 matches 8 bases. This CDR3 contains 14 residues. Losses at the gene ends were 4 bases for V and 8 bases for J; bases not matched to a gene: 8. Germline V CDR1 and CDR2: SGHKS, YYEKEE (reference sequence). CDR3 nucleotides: TGTGCCAGCAGCGCAGGACAGGGTGTTAAGCCCCAGCATTTT. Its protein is CASSAGQGVKPQHF. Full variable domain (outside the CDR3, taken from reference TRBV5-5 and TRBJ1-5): DAGVTQSPTHLIKTRGQQVTLRCSPISGHKSVSWYQQVLGQGPQFIFQYYEKEERGRGNFPDRFSARQFPNYSSELNVNALLLGDSALYLCASSAGQGVKPQHFGDGTRLSIL.

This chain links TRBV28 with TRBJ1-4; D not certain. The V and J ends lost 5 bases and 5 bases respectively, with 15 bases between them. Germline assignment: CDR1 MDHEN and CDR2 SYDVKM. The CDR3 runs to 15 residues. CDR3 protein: CASSLQTMGNEKLFF. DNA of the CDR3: TGTGCCAGCAGTCTCCAAACTATGGGAAATGAAAAACTGTTTTTT.

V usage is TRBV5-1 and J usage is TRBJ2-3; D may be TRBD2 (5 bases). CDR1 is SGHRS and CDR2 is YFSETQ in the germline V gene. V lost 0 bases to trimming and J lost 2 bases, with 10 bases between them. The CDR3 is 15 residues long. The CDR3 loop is CASSLAVGDTDTQYF. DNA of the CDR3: TGCGCCAGCAGCTTGGCAGTGGGAGACACAGATACGCAGTATTTT.

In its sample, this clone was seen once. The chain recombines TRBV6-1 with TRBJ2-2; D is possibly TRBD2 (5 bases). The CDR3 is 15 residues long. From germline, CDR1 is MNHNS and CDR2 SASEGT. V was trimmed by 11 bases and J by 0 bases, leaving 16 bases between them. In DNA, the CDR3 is TGTGCCTACCCGACCGGGGTTACGAACACCGGGGAGCTGTTTTTT. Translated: CAYPTGVTNTGELFF.